Presented here are 26 T cell receptor beta chains from one specimen sequenced in a study of a mutant IDH1 vaccine in newly diagnosed glioma. Data came from immunoSEQ multiplex PCR; TCRdb stores just in-frame clones and leaves some out. The sample holds 50,000 to 75,000 clones, under 90% seen once. No antigen has been identified for these receptors. Time point described: week 5, during vaccination. What each vaccine dose contained was 300 ug of mutant IDH1 20-mer peptide, accompanied by topical imiquimod. The source was PBMCs, collected from a glioma patient whose treatment included an IDH1 peptide vaccine. The receptors derive from a woman aged 50 to 60 with glioma.

This chain connects TRBV5-5 to TRBJ2-7; tentative D call: TRBD1 (6 bases). With 4 bases removed from V and 3 bases from J, the gap between germline ends came to 17 bases. Germline assignment: CDR1 SGHKS and CDR2 YYEKEE (reference sequence). This CDR3 comprises 15 residues. CDR3 sequence reads: CASSPGLWDNYEQYF. Here the CDR3 DNA reads TGTGCCAGCAGCCCGGGCCTATGGGACAACTACGAGCAGTACTTC.

This clone showed up just once. The rearrangement links TRBV9 to TRBJ2-3; 11 positions match TRBD2. V gave up 1 base and J gave up 6 bases; unmatched junction bases: 4. The CDR3 sequence is 15 residues long. Germline CDR1 is SGDLS and CDR2 is YYNGEE. This CDR3 is CASSVRSSGGDTQYF. The DNA for the CDR3 is TGTGCCAGCAGCGTAAGGTCTAGCGGGGGGGATACGCAGTATTTT.

The CDR3 loop reads CASSSPGGLASEQFF. CDR3 DNA: TGTGCCAGCAGTTCACCAGGAGGACTAGCGTCCGAGCAGTTCTTC. The chain employs TRBV6-5 and TRBJ2-1, with 9 bases lining up with TRBD2. The V segment lost 4 bases and the J segment 10 bases; nucleotides outside the gene matches: 11. This CDR3 is built from 15 residues. Germline V gives CDR1 MNHEY, CDR2 SVGAGI.

This chain uses TRBV11-1 with TRBJ2-7; the match to TRBD1 covers 7 bases. The ends lost 0 bases at V and 3 bases at J; junction bases unmatched: 5. The CDR3 loop spans 15 amino acids. Germline values: CDR1 SGHAT, CDR2 FQDESV (reference sequence). The CDR3 spells CASSLAQTGNYEQYF. CDR3 bases: TGTGCCAGCAGCTTAGCGCAGACAGGGAACTACGAGCAGTACTTC.

The gene calls are TRBV5-1 and TRBJ2-1; D is unresolved. This CDR3 contains 15 residues. Germline V lookup: CDR1 SGHRS, CDR2 YFSETQ. V shed 2 bases and J shed 0 bases, with 9 bases lying between them. This CDR3 reads CASSFTDSSYNEQFF. The CDR3 DNA sequence: TGCGCCAGCAGCTTTACTGATAGCTCCTACAATGAGCAGTTCTTC.

This chain uses TRBV29-1 with TRBJ1-5, with D tentatively TRBD1 (6 bases). This CDR3 has 13 residues. Trimming took off 6 bases at V and 4 bases at J, with 13 bases between the two ends. Germline-derived CDR1 and CDR2 are SQVTM and ANQGSEA. Here the CDR3 reads CSVGDTHNQPQHF. The CDR3 DNA reads TGCAGCGTGGGGGACACCCATAATCAGCCCCAGCATTTT.

This chain connects TRBV5-1 to TRBJ2-3, with D tentatively TRBD1 (5 bases). The CDR3 is 14 amino acids. Germline CDR1 is SGHRS and CDR2 is YFSETQ. Trimming removed 7 bases at V and 1 base at J, with 13 bases between. DNA of the CDR3: TGCGCCAGCGCTAAGGGCAGGGGCACAGATACGCAGTATTTT. It yields the protein CASAKGRGTDTQYF.

The genes are TRBV4-3 and TRBJ1-2; perhaps TRBD1 as D (6 bases). CDR3 length: 17 residues. V lost 4 bases and J lost 0, with 18 bases in between. In germline, CDR1 is LGHNA, CDR2 YSLEER. The CDR3 protein is CASSPTGGPGSNYGYTF. The CDR3 DNA sequence: TGCGCCAGCAGCCCCACTGGGGGGCCCGGATCTAACTATGGCTACACCTTC.

CDR3 region: CASSPWVGKGSTDTQYF. DNA for the CDR3: TGTGCCAGCAGCCCCTGGGTGGGGAAGGGGAGCACAGATACGCAGTATTTT. The chain links TRBV13 to TRBJ2-3; D may be TRBD1 (5 bases). Germline CDR1 reads PRHDT; CDR2 reads FYEKMQ (reference sequence). The CDR3 spans 17 residues. V lost 5 bases and J lost 0, with 18 bases in between.

The chain uses TRBV5-1 and TRBJ1-6; D is unclear. The CDR3 sequence is 16 residues long. Germline values: CDR1 SGHRS, CDR2 YFSETQ. Trimming took off 1 base at V and 0 bases at J, with 8 bases between the two ends. The CDR3 DNA sequence: TGCGCCAGCAGCTTGTCATCAGACTCCTATAATTCACCCCTCCACTTT. Protein: CASSLSSDSYNSPLHF.

The chain uses TRBV5-1 and TRBJ2-7; no firm D call. There are 13 residues in the CDR3. Germline CDR1 SGHRS, CDR2 YFSETQ. V was shortened by 2 bases and J by 1 base, with 7 bases between the two germline ends. The DNA for the CDR3 is TGCGCCAGCAGCTTTACGTCTTCCTACGAGCAGTACTTC. It specifies CASSFTSSYEQYF.

The chain couples TRBV30 to TRBJ2-1; TRBD1 is a possible D gene (6 bases). This CDR3 region has 12 residues. Trimming took off 3 bases at V and 6 bases at J, with 9 bases between the two ends. The germline V gene encodes CDR1 GTSNPN and CDR2 SVGIG (reference sequence). In nucleotides, the CDR3 is TGTGCCTGGAGGGACAGAGGCAATGAGCAGTTCTTC. Translated: CAWRDRGNEQFF.

This clone was seen a few times. V is TRBV2 and J is TRBJ2-2, with D uncertain. Germline V gene lookup returns CDR1 SNHLY and CDR2 FYNNEI. CDR3 length: 14 residues. Trimming shortened V by 7 bases and J by 6 bases, and 15 bases separated the two germline ends. In DNA, the CDR3 is TGTGCCAGCATCACTTACGACCGGTCCGGGGAGCTGTTTTTT. The encoded protein is CASITYDRSGELFF.

The chain joins TRBV30 to TRBJ1-6; 7 nucleotides match TRBD1. J lost 10 bases, V lost 0 bases, and 12 bases had no gene match. Germline loops: CDR1 GTSNPN, CDR2 SVGIG (reference sequence). The CDR3 runs 16 residues. DNA of the CDR3: TGTGCCTGGAGTGTAGGACGACAGGGATGGAACTCACCCCTCCACTTT. This encodes CAWSVGRQGWNSPLHF.

This chain joins TRBV12-5 and TRBJ2-7, with a tentative D call TRBD1 (5 bases). Germline loops: CDR1 LGHNT, CDR2 FRNRAP. Trimming removed 1 base at V and 3 bases at J, with 10 bases between. The CDR3 totals 14 residues. The CDR3 loop is CASGLGTQDYEQYF. As DNA, the CDR3 is TGTGCTAGTGGTTTGGGCACACAGGACTACGAGCAGTACTTC.

The CDR3 sequence: CASSLARGTGGPGELFF. The CDR3 bases are TGTGCCAGCAGCTTAGCCCGGGGGACAGGGGGTCCCGGGGAGCTGTTTTTT. This chain uses TRBV7-9 with TRBJ2-2, with TRBD1 matching over 11 bases. Germline-derived CDR1 and CDR2 are SEHNR and FQNEAQ (reference sequence). The J segment lost 6 bases and the V segment lost 0 bases, leaving 6 bases of the junction unmatched. CDR3 size: 17 residues.

This clone was picked up a small number of times. J is TRBJ1-1 and V is TRBV6-4; possible D gene TRBD1, 6 bases. The CDR3 has 13 amino acids. The ends were cut back, 4 bases at V and 6 bases at J, with 12 bases in the middle. Germline V lookup: CDR1 MRHNA, CDR2 SNTAGT. The CDR3 DNA is TGTGCCAGCAGTGGGAGTCCAGGGGCTGAAGCTTTCTTT. Its protein is CASSGSPGAEAFF.

The chain joins TRBV29-1 to TRBJ2-3; the D gene is possibly TRBD1 (6 bases). V was pared by 7 bases and J by 0 bases, with 8 bases between. CDR3 length: 12 amino acids. In germline, CDR1 is SQVTM, CDR2 ANQGSEA. CDR3 nucleotide sequence: TGCAGCGGGACAGACAGCACAGATACGCAGTATTTT. Translation gives CSGTDSTDTQYF.

This chain connects TRBV27 to TRBJ2-7; 11 bases match TRBD2. CDR3 length equals 15 residues. CDR1 and CDR2 from the germline V gene are MNHEY and SMNVEV (reference sequence). V gave up 4 bases and J gave up 4 bases; unmatched junction bases: 6. CDR3 nucleotide sequence: TGTGCCAGCAGTTCTCTAGGGACTAGCGGTTACGAGCAGTACTTC. Protein product: CASSSLGTSGYEQYF.

J is TRBJ1-2 and V is TRBV5-1; 11 bases are shared with TRBD1. The J segment lost 2 bases and the V segment lost 4 bases, leaving 1 base of the junction unmatched. This CDR3 has 14 residues. Germline values: CDR1 SGHRS, CDR2 YFSETQ. Here the CDR3 DNA reads TGCGCCAGCAGCCGGGACAGGGGGAACTATGGCTACACCTTC. This codes for CASSRDRGNYGYTF.

The genes are TRBV5-1 and TRBJ1-1, with 7 bases aligning to TRBD1. The CDR3 sequence is 15 residues long. V shed 6 bases, J shed 2 bases, and the junction held 10 bases outside the gene matches. Germline V CDR1 and CDR2: SGHRS, YFSETQ. CDR3 DNA: TGCGCCAGCACTCGACAGGGACGCTTAAACACTGAAGCTTTCTTT. Protein product: CASTRQGRLNTEAFF.

The rearrangement joins TRBV2 to TRBJ2-2, with 8 bases fitting TRBD1. Germline V gene lookup returns CDR1 SNHLY and CDR2 FYNNEI. The CDR3 length is 14 residues. With 4 bases clipped from V and 5 bases from J, the junction kept 3 bases outside the gene matches. For the CDR3, the DNA is TGTGCCAGCAGTGGACAGGGGTGGACCGGGGAGCTGTTTTTT. This translates into CASSGQGWTGELFF.

V usage is TRBV23-1 and J usage is TRBJ2-7; unclear D gene. TRBV23-1 is an ORF, and what it does is uncertain. V lost 7 bases and J lost 0, with 13 bases in between. The length of the CDR3 is 14 residues. The chain's CDR3 is CASTLGGSSYEQYF. Written as DNA, the CDR3 is TGCGCCAGCACCTTGGGTGGGTCCTCCTACGAGCAGTACTTC.

This clone turned up a few times. The CDR3 DNA reads TGTGCCTGGAGTCGACAGCTCGGAACTGAAGCTTTCTTT. Residues: CAWSRQLGTEAFF. The rearrangement links TRBV30 to TRBJ1-1, with TRBD1 as a possible D gene (5 bases). The CDR3 runs to 13 residues. V lost 2 bases and J 5 bases, leaving 12 bases between the germline ends. Germline CDR1 GTSNPN, CDR2 SVGIG (reference sequence).

This clone occurred once. The V gene is TRBV11-2, the J gene TRBJ1-1; weak D call: TRBD1 (5 bases). V dropped 5 bases and J dropped 1 base, with 20 bases sitting between them. The CDR3 has 17 residues. The germline gives CDR1 SGHAT, CDR2 FQNNGV. The CDR3 is CASSARGVQSKNTEAFF. CDR3 bases: TGTGCCAGCAGCGCCCGGGGCGTCCAAAGTAAGAACACTGAAGCTTTCTTT.

J is TRBJ1-1 and V is TRBV13, with 11 bases identical to TRBD1. The CDR3 has 16 amino acids. Germline V gene data show CDR1 as PRHDT and CDR2 as FYEKMQ (reference sequence). V was clipped by 5 bases and J by 1 base; unmatched bases: 6. DNA of the CDR3: TGTGCCAGCAGCCTCCGGGACAGGGGGGGGAACACTGAAGCTTTCTTT. It codes for CASSLRDRGGNTEAFF.